The 13 T cell receptor beta chains below all came from one sample that was sequenced in a study of post-analysis software for immune sequencing data. Regarding the study as a whole: Among roughly five TRBV segments more frequent in patients than controls were TRBV5-6, TRBV5-1 and TRBV20-1.

These receptors' antigens are unknown. TCR beta libraries were prepared from cDNA with unique molecular identifiers. TCRdb itself ran the PCR reads through MiXCR, one entry per CDR3 protein. The sample holds roughly 540,000 distinct CDR3 sequences, 34% seen once. Specimen: blood. All receptors come from a girl between 2 and 17 years old with multiple sclerosis.

J is TRBJ2-1 and V is TRBV15; D gene ambiguous. CDR3 length: 14 amino acids. V shed 3 bases and J shed 1 base, with 7 bases lying between them. The germline V gene encodes CDR1 LNHNV and CDR2 YYDKDF (reference sequence). The CDR3 DNA follows: TGTGCCACCAGCAGCCCCCGGTCCTACAATGAGCAGTTCTTC. Translation gives CATSSPRSYNEQFF.

This clonotype was observed a few times. V usage is TRBV19 and J usage is TRBJ2-7, with D perhaps TRBD1 (5 bases). Germline CDR1 is LNHDA and CDR2 is SQIVND (reference sequence). V dropped 5 bases and J dropped 0 bases, with 17 bases sitting between them. This CDR3 is built from 16 residues. In DNA, the CDR3 is TGTGCCAGTAGTCCCCAACGCGGCAGGGTCTCCTACGAGCAGTACTTC. Amino acid sequence: CASSPQRGRVSYEQYF.

As for this clonotype: The junction does not match germline at one end; this may be a read error. V gene TRBV7-2 combines with J gene TRBJ1-5; D ambiguous. The CDR3 covers 15 residues. Germline CDR1 reads SGHTA; CDR2 reads FQGNSA. CDR3 DNA sequence: TGTGCCAGCACCTTAGGGTGGTGGAGCAATCAGCCCCAGCATTTT. Translation: CASTLGWWSNQPQHF.

This clonotype was seen only a few times. The chain couples TRBV4-1 to TRBJ1-2; TRBD1 is a possible D gene (6 bases). This CDR3 is 14 amino acids long. Germline V gene data show CDR1 as MGHRA and CDR2 as YSYEKL. The ends were cut back, 2 bases at V and 4 bases at J, with 11 bases in the middle. CDR3 in DNA: TGCGCCAGCAGCCAAACGAGAGGGGGCTATGGCTACACCTTC. Translating it yields CASSQTRGGYGYTF.

The table lists this clonotype with a few counts. V and J are TRBV5-1 and TRBJ2-5; D could derive from TRBD1 or TRBD2 (5 bases each). The V and J ends lost 0 bases and 5 bases respectively, with 17 bases between them. Germline CDR1 and CDR2: SGHRS and YFSETQ. The CDR3 runs to 16 residues. CDR3 in amino acids: CASSLEPQGADETQYF. Here the CDR3 DNA reads TGCGCCAGCAGCTTGGAGCCCCAGGGAGCCGACGAGACCCAGTACTTC. The variable domain in full, with the rest retrieved from reference TRBV5-1 and TRBJ2-5, is KAGVTQTPRYLIKTRGQQVTLSCSPISGHRSVSWYQQTPGQGLQFLFEYFSETQRNKGNFPGRFSGRQFSNSRSEMNVSTLELGDSALYLCASSLEPQGADETQYFGPGTRLLVL.

This clonotype appeared a few times. The gene calls are TRBV7-9 and TRBJ1-1; no definite D call. The V end lost 7 bases, the J end lost 3 bases, and 9 bases lay between the germline ends. CDR1 and CDR2 (germline): SEHNR, FQNEAQ (reference sequence). CDR3 length equals 12 residues. CDR3 in DNA: TGTGCCAGCACCTATGGGGACACTGAAGCTTTCTTT. It translates to CASTYGDTEAFF.

This clonotype was observed a handful of times. The chain links TRBV10-3 to TRBJ2-4, with TRBD1 identical over 9 bases. J was trimmed by 8 bases and V by 6 bases; bases with no gene match: 8. CDR3 length: 14 amino acids. Germline-derived CDR1 and CDR2 are ENHRY and SYGVKD. The CDR3 reads CAIRQGARGDIQYF. The DNA for the CDR3 is TGTGCCATCAGACAGGGGGCGCGAGGGGACATTCAGTACTTC.

This clonotype has more than one count but fewer than ten. V is TRBV4-1 and J is TRBJ2-5; D is uncertain. The V end was cut by 2 bases, the J end by 0 bases, with 7 bases between. Germline CDR1 is MGHRA and CDR2 is YSYEKL. The CDR3 length is 14 residues. The CDR3 loop is CASSQQEYQETQYF. In DNA form, the CDR3 reads TGCGCCAGCAGCCAACAGGAGTACCAAGAGACCCAGTACTTC.

This clonotype came up a few times. The chain recombines TRBV5-5 with TRBJ2-3; 9 bases align to TRBD2. The CDR3 runs 16 residues. Germline-derived CDR1 and CDR2 are SGHKS and YYEKEE (reference sequence). The V and J ends lost 4 bases and 6 bases, in that order; junction bases with no gene match: 12. CDR3 in DNA: TGTGCCAGCAGCCCTCGGGCGGGGGGGGCCCTGGATACGCAGTATTTT. This gives the protein CASSPRAGGALDTQYF.

The J gene is TRBJ2-3, the V gene TRBV4-2; TRBD2 agrees at 14 bases. Germline V gene sequence: CDR1 LGHNA, CDR2 YNFKEQ. V lost 4 bases, J lost 3 bases, and 6 bases stayed unmatched. The CDR3 is 17 amino acids. CDR3 residues: CASSPRLAGGPTDTQYF. The CDR3 DNA sequence: TGTGCCAGCAGCCCTCGACTAGCGGGGGGGCCGACAGATACGCAGTATTTT.

This chain connects TRBV2 to TRBJ1-1, with D perhaps TRBD1 (6 bases). Germline V gene data show CDR1 as SNHLY and CDR2 as FYNNEI. V was clipped by 8 bases and J by 4 bases, with 17 bases between them. This CDR3 spans 14 amino acids. The CDR3 DNA follows: TGTGCCAGCCGAACACTAACAGGGACCACTGAAGCTTTCTTT. The encoded protein is CASRTLTGTTEAFF.

This clonotype came up once. The chain couples TRBV25-1 to TRBJ2-3; the D gene is possibly TRBD2 (5 bases). V was clipped by 6 bases and J by 4 bases, with 20 bases between them. The CDR3 runs to 16 residues. Germline V lookup: CDR1 MGHDK, CDR2 SYGVNS. The CDR3 loop reads CASRTFGVPGADTQYF. The CDR3 region has the DNA TGTGCCAGCAGGACCTTTGGAGTACCCGGGGCAGATACGCAGTATTTT. Drawing the rest from reference TRBV25-1 and TRBJ2-3, the complete variable domain is EADIYQTPRYLVIGTGKKITLECSQTMGHDKMYWYQQDPGMELHLIHYSYGVNSTEKGDLSSESTVSRIRTEHFPLTLESARPSHTSQYLCASRTFGVPGADTQYFGPGTRLTVL.

The J gene is TRBJ2-5, the V gene TRBV2; 14 nucleotides line up with TRBD2. This CDR3 contains 18 residues. The junction had 7 bases not matched to a gene; V was cut back by 4 bases and J by 0 bases. Germline CDR1 is SNHLY and CDR2 is FYNNEI. This CDR3 reads CASSVSGLAGDYQETQYF. CDR3 bases: TGTGCCAGCAGTGTCTCGGGACTAGCGGGGGACTACCAAGAGACCCAGTACTTC. Full variable domain (missing parts from reference TRBV2 and TRBJ2-5): EPEVTQTPSHQVTQMGQEVILRCVPISNHLYFYWYRQILGQKVEFLVSFYNNEISEKSEIFDDQFSVERPDGSNFTLKIRSTKLEDSAMYFCASSVSGLAGDYQETQYFGPGTRLLVL.